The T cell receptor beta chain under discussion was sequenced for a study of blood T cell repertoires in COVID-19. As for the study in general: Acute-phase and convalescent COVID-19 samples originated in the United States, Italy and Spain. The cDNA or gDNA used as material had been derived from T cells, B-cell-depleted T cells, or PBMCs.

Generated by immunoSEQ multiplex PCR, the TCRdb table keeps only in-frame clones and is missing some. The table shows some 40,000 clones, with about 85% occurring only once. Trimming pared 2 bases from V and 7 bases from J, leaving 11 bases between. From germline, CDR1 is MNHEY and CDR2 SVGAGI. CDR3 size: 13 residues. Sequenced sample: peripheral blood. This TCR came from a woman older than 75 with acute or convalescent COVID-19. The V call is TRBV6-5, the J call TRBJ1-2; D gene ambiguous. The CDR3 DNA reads TGTGCCAGCAGTTACCGCCCACGGGGTGGCTACACCTTC. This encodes CASSYRPRGGYTF.